These 27 T cell receptor beta chains came from one sample sequenced in a study of regulatory T cells in long-lasting Graves disease. Combining iRepertoire HTBI primers with Arm-PCR of CDR3 regions, the authors built TCR beta libraries. In TCRdb, the multiplex PCR reads were re-called with MiXCR into one record per CDR3 protein. The sample includes around 450,000 distinct CDR3 sequences, around a fifth of them seen just once. Noted time point: persistent/refractory GD, antithyroid drugs over 5 years with positive TRAb. RNA isolated from PBMCs was used to make the TCR library. Sequenced material: peripheral blood mononuclear cells (PBMCs), taken when the disease was refractory, from a patient treated with antithyroid drugs. These receptors were taken from a female donor with Graves disease.

The chain combines TRBV7-9 with TRBJ2-5, with D hard to call. Germline-derived CDR1 and CDR2 are SEHNR and FQNEAQ (reference sequence). The CDR3 spans 14 residues. Trimming left V 5 bases short and J 5 bases short, with 15 bases between. The CDR3 protein is CASSPYDVWETQYF. The CDR3 coding sequence is TGTGCCAGCAGCCCTTATGACGTGTGGGAGACCCAGTACTTC.

V and J are TRBV5-1 and TRBJ2-3; no clear D gene. The CDR3 has 12 residues. Germline CDR1 reads SGHRS; CDR2 reads YFSETQ. V lost 3 bases, J lost 7 bases, and 9 bases lay in between. CDR3: CASSSHTHTQYF. The CDR3, as DNA: TGCGCCAGCAGCTCCCACACCCATACGCAGTATTTT.

The gene calls are TRBV6-1 and TRBJ1-3; no clear D gene. The CDR3 contains 15 residues. With 5 bases removed from V and 4 bases from J, the gap between germline ends came to 15 bases. CDR1 is MNHNS and CDR2 is SASEGT in the germline V gene. CDR3 in amino acids: CASSLIGSPGNTIYF. In DNA, the CDR3 is TGTGCCAGCAGTCTAATAGGGTCCCCCGGAAACACCATATATTTT.

This clonotype was counted at least ten times. V usage is TRBV20-1 and J usage is TRBJ1-1; TRBD1 might be the D (5 bases). The V and J ends lost 7 bases and 7 bases respectively, with 13 bases between them. Looked up from germline, CDR1 is DFQATT and CDR2 is SNEGSKA (reference sequence). The CDR3 consists of 11 residues. DNA of the CDR3: TGCAGTGTCGCCCCAGGGAGTGAAGCTTTCTTT. It specifies CSVAPGSEAFF.

Only a few counts were recorded for this clonotype. The V call is TRBV5-1, the J call TRBJ1-6; D is perhaps TRBD1 (5 bases). The germline CDR1 and CDR2 sequences are SGHRS and YFSETQ. The CDR3 runs to 16 residues. V was trimmed by 0 bases and J by 6 bases, leaving 13 bases between them. This CDR3 is CASSLDPGRSNSPLHF. The CDR3 DNA follows: TGCGCCAGCAGCTTGGACCCAGGGAGGTCTAATTCACCCCTCCACTTT.

The sample holds many counts of this clonotype. The chain couples TRBV11-1 to TRBJ2-7; possibly TRBD2 for D (6 bases). Trimming removed 5 bases at V and 5 bases at J, with 25 bases between. The CDR3 consists of 17 residues. CDR1 and CDR2 from the germline V gene are SGHAT and FQDESV (reference sequence). CDR3 in amino acids: CASSKEGSERPGDEQYF. DNA of the CDR3: TGTGCCAGCAGCAAAGAGGGATCGGAGCGGCCGGGGGACGAGCAGTACTTC.

This clonotype appeared many times. One end of the junction fails to match germline, which may point to a read error. The rearrangement links TRBV28 to TRBJ2-7; 9 nucleotides line up with TRBD1. Germline V gene sequence: CDR1 MDHEN, CDR2 SYDVKM. The CDR3 is 13 residues long. The CDR3 region has the DNA TGTGCCAGCAGTGACCCAACGGGACAGGGAAATAACTTC. It translates to CASSDPTGQGNNF.

This clonotype was detected many times. The V call is TRBV12-3 or TRBV12-4, the J call TRBJ2-2; 8 bases are shared with TRBD2. The length of the CDR3 is 16 residues. V shed 3 bases, J shed 8 bases, and the junction held 11 bases outside the gene matches. CDR3 bases: TGTGCCAGCAGTTTCCTGACGGGAGGGCCAGATGGGGAGCTGTTTTTT. This sequence encodes CASSFLTGGPDGELFF.

The chain combines TRBV6-1 with TRBJ2-1, with D perhaps being TRBD1 or TRBD2 (5 bases each). The CDR3 has 16 residues. Germline loops: CDR1 MNHNS, CDR2 SASEGT. V lost 4 bases and J lost 5, with 18 bases in between. In nucleotides, the CDR3 is TGTGCCAGCAGTGTTGGGCCTACTTGGGGACACAATGAGCAGTTCTTC. Translation gives CASSVGPTWGHNEQFF.

V and J are TRBV7-9 and TRBJ2-7, with a weak D call TRBD2 (6 bases). The length of the CDR3 is 14 residues. Germline CDR1 reads SEHNR; CDR2 reads FQNEAQ (reference sequence). Trimming cost V 2 bases and J 3 bases, with 11 bases left between them. CDR3 nucleotides: TGTGCCAGCAGCTTACTTCCTAGCGACTACGAGCAGTACTTC. Translating gives CASSLLPSDYEQYF.

In this sample, this clonotype turned up a few times. The chain recombines TRBV4-1 with TRBJ2-5, with TRBD2 identical over 11 bases. V trimming: 3 bases; J trimming: 8 bases; junction bases outside the gene matches: 11. Germline V gene sequence: CDR1 MGHRA, CDR2 YSYEKL. CDR3 length equals 16 residues. The CDR3 DNA reads as TGCGCCAGCAGCCAGCCTCTAGCGGGGGGCGGGGGAACCCAGTACTTC. It codes for CASSQPLAGGGGTQYF.

This clonotype occurred many times. This chain joins TRBV28 and TRBJ1-5, with 8 bases matching TRBD1. CDR3 length: 16 amino acids. With V trimmed by 4 bases and J by 9 bases, 14 bases remained unmatched. The germline V gene has CDR1 MDHEN and CDR2 SYDVKM. The CDR3 sequence: CASSSPGTGVVWPQHF. The CDR3 region has the DNA TGTGCCAGCAGTTCCCCAGGGACAGGCGTCGTTTGGCCCCAGCATTTT.

A few counts support this clonotype. The V call is TRBV3-1, the J call TRBJ1-1; no reliable D call. CDR3 size: 13 residues. Germline V lookup: CDR1 LGHDT, CDR2 YNNKEL (reference sequence). Trimming shortened V by 3 bases and J by 6 bases, and 11 bases separated the two germline ends. For the CDR3, the DNA is TGTGCCAGCAGCCACGCGGCCTTGTCTGAAGCTTTCTTT. This sequence encodes CASSHAALSEAFF.

This clonotype was observed many times. The genes are TRBV11-2 and TRBJ1-4, with a possible D match to TRBD1 (6 bases). Trimming took 2 bases from V and 6 from J, leaving 10 bases between them. This CDR3 has 14 residues. CDR1 and CDR2 (germline): SGHAT, FQNNGV. The CDR3 nucleotides read TGTGCCAGCAGCTTAACAGGGCTGCATGAAAAACTGTTTTTT. This encodes CASSLTGLHEKLFF.

The chain carries TRBV5-1 and TRBJ2-2, with 7 bases lining up with TRBD2. The CDR3 loop spans 14 amino acids. CDR1 is SGHRS and CDR2 is YFSETQ in the germline V gene. The junction had 3 bases not matched to a gene; V was cut back by 3 bases and J by 4 bases. This CDR3 reads CASSSTSSTGELFF. The DNA for the CDR3 is TGCGCCAGCAGCTCGACTAGCAGCACCGGGGAGCTGTTTTTT. Full variable domain (rest looked up from reference TRBV5-1 and TRBJ2-2): KAGVTQTPRYLIKTRGQQVTLSCSPISGHRSVSWYQQTPGQGLQFLFEYFSETQRNKGNFPGRFSGRQFSNSRSEMNVSTLELGDSALYLCASSSTSSTGELFFGEGSRLTVL.

About this clonotype itself: A much larger clonotype is one base distant, so this may be a read error. This chain joins TRBV5-1 and TRBJ1-2; D might be TRBD1 (5 bases). Germline V lookup: CDR1 SGHRS, CDR2 YFSETQ. This CDR3 has 16 amino acids. The CDR3 DNA sequence: TGCGCCAGCAGCGCACCCCGGGACGGACTTAACTGTGGCTACACCTTC. Residues: CASSAPRDGLNCGYTF.

This clonotype has just a few counts. The chain couples TRBV12-5 to TRBJ2-2; D remains ambiguous. This CDR3 has 12 amino acids. Germline values: CDR1 LGHNT, CDR2 FRNRAP. Trimming took 7 bases from V and 7 from J, leaving 10 bases between them. The CDR3 region has the DNA TGTGCTAGTGCCTCGTTGGGCGGGGAGCTGTTTTTT. Residues: CASASLGGELFF.

V is TRBV7-2 and J is TRBJ2-3; D remains unclear. The V gene's germline CDR1 is SGHTA and CDR2 FQGNSA. Trimming shortened V by 2 bases and J by 4 bases, and 7 bases separated the two germline ends. This CDR3 has 13 residues. CDR3 sequence (DNA): TGTGCCAGCAGCTTAAATTTCCCAGATACGCAGTATTTT. Protein product: CASSLNFPDTQYF.

The chain uses TRBV30 and TRBJ1-2; a weak D match, TRBD1 (6 bases). The CDR3 runs to 13 residues. Germline V CDR1 and CDR2: GTSNPN, SVGIG (reference sequence). Trimming pared 2 bases from V and 6 bases from J, leaving 13 bases between. DNA of the CDR3: TGTGCCTGGAGTCAGGGGCACTCGGATGGCTACACCTTC. Protein: CAWSQGHSDGYTF.

This clonotype was detected a few times. This chain uses TRBV6-2 or TRBV6-3 with TRBJ2-1; D is uncertain. With 2 bases removed from V and 5 bases from J, the gap between germline ends came to 10 bases. Germline loops: CDR1 MNHEY, CDR2 SVGEGT. This CDR3 contains 14 residues. CDR3 in DNA: TGTGCCAGCAGTTACGGTGTACAGAACAATGAGCAGTTCTTC. It codes for CASSYGVQNNEQFF.

This clonotype was seen a handful of times. The chain recombines TRBV12-3 or TRBV12-4 with TRBJ1-1; D might be TRBD1 (5 bases). The V gene lost 4 bases and the J gene lost 8 bases, with 11 bases spanning the gap. The CDR3 has 12 residues. CDR3 coding DNA: TGTGCCAGCAGTTATAATAGGGGAGAAGCTTTCTTT. Translation gives CASSYNRGEAFF.

This clonotype was seen at least ten times. This chain connects TRBV5-1 to TRBJ2-7; D uncertain. V was clipped by 0 bases and J by 3 bases, with 13 bases between them. This CDR3 comprises 15 residues. Germline CDR1 and CDR2: SGHRS and YFSETQ. The CDR3 is CASSLGGGTYYEQYF. The CDR3 nucleotides read TGCGCCAGCAGCTTGGGGGGTGGAACCTACTACGAGCAGTACTTC.

The chain recombines TRBV6-1 with TRBJ1-1; no reliable D call. From germline, CDR1 is MNHNS and CDR2 SASEGT. The CDR3 has 13 residues. The germline V and J ends were trimmed by 7 bases and 1 base, with 10 bases remaining between them. The CDR3 DNA sequence: TGTGCCAGCACCCTCGATCGGAACACTGAAGCTTTCTTT. Protein product: CASTLDRNTEAFF.

This clonotype has at least ten counts. The gene calls are TRBV30 and TRBJ1-2, with unresolved D. This CDR3 spans 13 amino acids. Germline V gives CDR1 GTSNPN, CDR2 SVGIG (reference sequence). V was clipped by 1 base and J by 2 bases, with 8 bases between them. The CDR3 nucleotides read TGTGCCTGGAGTGACCAGTCCAACTATGGCTACACCTTC. Translating it yields CAWSDQSNYGYTF.

This clonotype was observed many times. The chain links TRBV12-3 or TRBV12-4 to TRBJ2-7; 9 bases align to TRBD2. The CDR3 contains 15 residues. The V gene end was trimmed by 7 bases and the J gene end by 2 bases; junction bases not matched to a gene: 9. The CDR3 DNA follows: TGTGCCAGCACCTTCTCGCTAGCGGGGACCTACGAGCAGTACTTC. This codes for CASTFSLAGTYEQYF.

This clonotype came up many times. V gene TRBV12-3 or TRBV12-4 combines with J gene TRBJ1-5, with a tentative D call TRBD1 (5 bases). Between the trimmed V and J ends, which lost 3 bases and 7 bases, there was a span of 10 bases. The CDR3 is 13 residues long. CDR3 sequence (DNA): TGTGCCAGCAGTTTGTCAGGGTACCAGCCCCAGCATTTT. This gives the protein CASSLSGYQPQHF.

This clonotype has a count of ten or more. This chain uses TRBV28 with TRBJ1-5; no clear D. The germline gives CDR1 MDHEN, CDR2 SYDVKM. The CDR3 consists of 13 residues. V was shortened by 3 bases and J by 4 bases, with 7 bases between the two germline ends. The chain's CDR3 is CASSFVDNQPQHF. In nucleotides, the CDR3 is TGTGCCAGCAGTTTTGTGGATAATCAGCCCCAGCATTTT.